What follows is one TCR beta chain and its context. What it binds is unknown. At one boundary the junction diverges from the germline segment, which might be a read error. This sample is drawn from a study of T cell repertoires and HLA-DP antigens. In the study overall: Donor ages ranged from 18-to-29 to 60-to-69; a couple of men, one woman. General observations from the study: Responder cells were total CD4+ cells with a HeLa antigen-presenting system.

Measured with immunoSEQ multiplex PCR; TCRdb has only the in-frame clones, and not every one. The profile shows about 89,000 clones, roughly 86% of them singletons. In germline, CDR1 is SGHDN, CDR2 FVKESK. This CDR3 is 16 amino acids long. The chain carries TRBV14 and TRBJ2-1, with D possibly being TRBD1 (8 bases). This TCR came from a man aged 45-60 years in good health and CMV-seronegative. Specimen: CD4+ T cells from PBMCs. The CDR3 sequence is CASSQDPGGATGDRIF. The CDR3 coding sequence is TGTGCCAGCAGCCAAGATCCTGGGGGGGCGACAGGGGACAGGATCTTC.